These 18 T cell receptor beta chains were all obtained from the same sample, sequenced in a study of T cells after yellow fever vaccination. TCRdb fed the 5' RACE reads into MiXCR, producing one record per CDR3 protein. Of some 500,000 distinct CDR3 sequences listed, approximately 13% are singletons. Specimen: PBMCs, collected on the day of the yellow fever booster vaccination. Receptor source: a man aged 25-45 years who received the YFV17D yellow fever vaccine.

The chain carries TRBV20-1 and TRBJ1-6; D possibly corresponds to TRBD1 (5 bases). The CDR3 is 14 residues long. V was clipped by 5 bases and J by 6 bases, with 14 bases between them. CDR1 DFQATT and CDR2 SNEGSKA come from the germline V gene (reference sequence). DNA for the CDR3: TGCAGTGCTCTCCGCGGGGCAGTTAATTCACCCCTCCACTTT. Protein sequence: CSALRGAVNSPLHF.

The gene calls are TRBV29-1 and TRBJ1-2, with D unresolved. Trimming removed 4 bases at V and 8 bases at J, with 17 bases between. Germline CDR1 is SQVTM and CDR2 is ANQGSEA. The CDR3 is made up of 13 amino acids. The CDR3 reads CSVGGVSREGYTF. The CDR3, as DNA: TGCAGCGTTGGAGGTGTAAGCCGGGAGGGCTACACCTTC.

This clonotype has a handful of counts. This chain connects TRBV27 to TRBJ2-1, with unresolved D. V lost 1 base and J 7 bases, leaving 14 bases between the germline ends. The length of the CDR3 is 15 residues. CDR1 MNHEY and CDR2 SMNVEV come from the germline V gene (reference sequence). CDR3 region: CASSLYLPTANEQFF. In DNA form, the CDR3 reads TGTGCCAGCAGTTTATACCTCCCCACGGCGAATGAGCAGTTCTTC.

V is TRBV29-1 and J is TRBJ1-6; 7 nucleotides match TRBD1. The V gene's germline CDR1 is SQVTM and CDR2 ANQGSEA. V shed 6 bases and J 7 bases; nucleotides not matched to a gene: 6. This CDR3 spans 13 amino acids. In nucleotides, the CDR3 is TGCAGCGTAGCGACAGGGTCGAATTCACCCCTCCACTTT. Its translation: CSVATGSNSPLHF.

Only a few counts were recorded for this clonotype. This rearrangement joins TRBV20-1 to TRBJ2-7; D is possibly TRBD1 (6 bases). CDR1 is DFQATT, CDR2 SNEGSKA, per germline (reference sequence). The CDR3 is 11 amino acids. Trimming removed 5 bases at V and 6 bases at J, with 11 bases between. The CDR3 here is CSAGQKGEQYF. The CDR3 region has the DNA TGCAGTGCTGGACAGAAGGGCGAGCAGTACTTC.

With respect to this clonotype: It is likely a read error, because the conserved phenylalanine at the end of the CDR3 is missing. The CDR3 DNA reads TGTGCCAGTAGTATTGGACACTCTGGGGCCAACGTCCTGACTTCC. This sequence encodes CASSIGHSGANVLTS. The chain combines TRBV19 with TRBJ2-6; a weak D match, TRBD1 (5 bases). Germline CDR1 is LNHDA and CDR2 is SQIVND (reference sequence). The V gene lost 3 bases and the J gene lost 0 bases, with 6 bases spanning the gap. The CDR3 is made up of 15 amino acids.

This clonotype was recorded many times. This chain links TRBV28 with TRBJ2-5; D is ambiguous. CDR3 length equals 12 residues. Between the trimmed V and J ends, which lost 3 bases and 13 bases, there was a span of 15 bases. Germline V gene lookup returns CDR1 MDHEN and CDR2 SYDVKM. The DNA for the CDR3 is TGTGCCAGCAGTTTTGTCCGCTCCGGGCGGTACTTC. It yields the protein CASSFVRSGRYF.

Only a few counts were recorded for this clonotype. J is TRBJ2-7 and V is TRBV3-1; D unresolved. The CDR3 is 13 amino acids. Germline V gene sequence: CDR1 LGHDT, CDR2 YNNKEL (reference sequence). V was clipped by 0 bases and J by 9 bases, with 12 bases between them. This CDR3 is CASSQDASLVQYF. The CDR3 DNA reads TGTGCCAGCAGCCAAGATGCCTCCCTAGTGCAGTACTTC.

CDR3 nucleotides: TGTGCCAGCAGAAGGGGACTAGCGGGAGGAGTAACCGGGGAGCTGTTTTTT. Translation: CASRRGLAGGVTGELFF. The genes are TRBV27 and TRBJ2-2; 15 bases agree with TRBD2. V shed 6 bases, J shed 5 bases, and the junction held 7 bases outside the gene matches. The CDR3 contains 17 residues. The germline V gene has CDR1 MNHEY and CDR2 SMNVEV (reference sequence).

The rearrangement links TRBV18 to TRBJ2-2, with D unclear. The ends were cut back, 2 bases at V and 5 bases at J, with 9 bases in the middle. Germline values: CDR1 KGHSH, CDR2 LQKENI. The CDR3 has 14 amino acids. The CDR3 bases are TGTGCCAGCTCACCAGGCAGTTTTACCGGGGAGCTGTTTTTT. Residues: CASSPGSFTGELFF.

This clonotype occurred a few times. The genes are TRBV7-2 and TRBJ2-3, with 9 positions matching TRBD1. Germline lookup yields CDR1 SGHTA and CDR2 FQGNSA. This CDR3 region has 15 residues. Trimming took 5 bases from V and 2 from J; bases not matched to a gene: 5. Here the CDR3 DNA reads TGTGCCAGCAGCCCACAGGGGGCGCCCACAGATACGCAGTATTTT. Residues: CASSPQGAPTDTQYF.

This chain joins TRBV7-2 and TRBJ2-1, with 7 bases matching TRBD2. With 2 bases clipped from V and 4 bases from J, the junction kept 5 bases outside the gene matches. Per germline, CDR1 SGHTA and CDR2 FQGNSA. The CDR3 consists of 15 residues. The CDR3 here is CASSLTAGDYNEQFF. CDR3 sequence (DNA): TGTGCCAGCAGCTTAACGGCGGGAGATTACAATGAGCAGTTCTTC.

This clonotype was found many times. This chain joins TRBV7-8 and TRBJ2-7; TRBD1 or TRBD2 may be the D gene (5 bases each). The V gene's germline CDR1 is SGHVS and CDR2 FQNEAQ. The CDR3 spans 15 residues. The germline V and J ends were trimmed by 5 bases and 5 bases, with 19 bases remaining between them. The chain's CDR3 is CASSPGQAMNHEQYF. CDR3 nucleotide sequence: TGTGCCAGCAGCCCGGGGCAGGCAATGAACCACGAGCAGTACTTC.

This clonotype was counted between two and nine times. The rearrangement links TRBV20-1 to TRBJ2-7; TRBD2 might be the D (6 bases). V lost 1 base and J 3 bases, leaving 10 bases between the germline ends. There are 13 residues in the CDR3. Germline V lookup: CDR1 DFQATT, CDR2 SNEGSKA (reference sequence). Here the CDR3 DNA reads TGCAGTGCTAGAGCCCGGGGAGGCTACGAGCAGTACTTC. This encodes CSARARGGYEQYF.

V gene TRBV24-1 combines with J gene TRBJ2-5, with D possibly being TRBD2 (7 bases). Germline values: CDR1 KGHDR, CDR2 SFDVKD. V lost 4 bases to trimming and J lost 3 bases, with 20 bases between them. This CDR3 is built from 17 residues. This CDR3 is CATSDSLGGHSEETQYF. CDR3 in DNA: TGTGCCACCAGTGACTCACTGGGGGGGCATTCTGAAGAGACCCAGTACTTC.

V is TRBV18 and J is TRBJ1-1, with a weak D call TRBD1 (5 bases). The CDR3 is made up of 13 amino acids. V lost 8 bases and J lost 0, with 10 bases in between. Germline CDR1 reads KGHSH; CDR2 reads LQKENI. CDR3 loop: CASRRDVNTEAFF. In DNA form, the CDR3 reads TGTGCCAGCCGCCGGGACGTGAACACTGAAGCTTTCTTT.

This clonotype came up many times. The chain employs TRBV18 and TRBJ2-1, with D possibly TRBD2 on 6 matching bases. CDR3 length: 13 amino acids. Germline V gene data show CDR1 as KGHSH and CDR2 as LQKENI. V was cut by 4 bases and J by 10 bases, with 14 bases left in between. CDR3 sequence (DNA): TGTGCCAGCTCACGCGACTGGGAGGAGGAGCAGTTCTTC. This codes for CASSRDWEEEQFF.

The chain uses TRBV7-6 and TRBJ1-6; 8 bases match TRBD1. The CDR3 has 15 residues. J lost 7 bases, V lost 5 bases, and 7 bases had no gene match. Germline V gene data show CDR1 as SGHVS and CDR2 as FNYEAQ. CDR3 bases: TGTGCCAGCAGCCCCCGGACAGGGAAGAATTCACCCCTCCACTTT. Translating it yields CASSPRTGKNSPLHF.